The following is a T cell receptor (beta chain) sequence with its context. Its matching antigen is unknown. This entry is derived from a study of brain metastases from non-small cell lung cancer. The study's findings and limits: Brain metastases had lower T-cell infiltration than primary tumors.

Some clones are missing from TCRdb's copy, which holds only in-frame ones; the method was immunoSEQ multiplex PCR. The table shows roughly 2,000 clones, with less than 90% occurring only once. Material: primary lung tumor tissue. The sequence was collected from a donor at least 40 years old with non-small cell lung cancer.

In nucleotides, the CDR3 is TGTGCCATCAGCCTGACTAGCGGTGAGACCCAGTACTTC. Its translation is CAISLTSGETQYF. The chain has TRBV10-3 and TRBJ2-5; 9 bases map to TRBD2. CDR1 ENHRY and CDR2 SYGVKD come from the germline V gene. The CDR3 contains 13 residues. V was clipped by 6 bases and J by 5 bases; unmatched bases: 4.